Sequencing of this TCR beta chain was carried out in a study of blood T cell repertoires in COVID-19. Overall study context: There were acute and convalescent COVID-19 samples, and they came from the United States, Italy and Spain. Sources were T cells, B-cell-depleted T cells, or PBMCs; the material itself was cDNA or gDNA.

This CDR3 has 13 residues. The germline gives CDR1 SGHRS, CDR2 YFSETQ. Trimming stripped 1 base from V and 0 bases from J, with 3 bases between. Only in-frame clones appear in the TCRdb table, and some are missing; sequencing was by immunoSEQ multiplex PCR. The sample shows about 240,000 clones, roughly 86% of them seen only once. This clone was recorded a few times. The chain employs TRBV5-1 and TRBJ2-3; D ambiguous. This TCR derives from a woman in her twenties or thirties with acute or convalescent COVID-19. The source material was peripheral blood. The CDR3 sequence is CASSLTSTDTQYF. DNA of the CDR3: TGCGCCAGCAGCTTGACTAGCACAGATACGCAGTATTTT.